The sequence of this TCR beta chain was determined in a study of cytomegalovirus exposure and HLA in healthy donors. Findings and caveats of the study: Confirmation in vitro established that three CMV-associated chains were specific for CMV antigens.

Of note for this clone: As yet, its antigen is unknown.

Clones were read by immunoSEQ multiplex PCR, and TCRdb kept only the in-frame ones, dropping some. The table lists 190,000 or so clones, more than 65% of them singletons. The CDR3 runs 13 residues. The germline gives CDR1 MNHEY, CDR2 SMNVEV (reference sequence). The ends lost 1 base at V and 5 bases at J; junction bases unmatched: 0. This TCR derives from a young woman in good health and CMV-seropositive. The gene calls are TRBV27 and TRBJ2-5, with TRBD1 matching 8 bases. Sequencing used PBMCs. The CDR3 DNA reads as TGTGCCAGCAGTTTATGGGACAGGGAGACCCAGTACTTC. This codes for CASSLWDRETQYF.